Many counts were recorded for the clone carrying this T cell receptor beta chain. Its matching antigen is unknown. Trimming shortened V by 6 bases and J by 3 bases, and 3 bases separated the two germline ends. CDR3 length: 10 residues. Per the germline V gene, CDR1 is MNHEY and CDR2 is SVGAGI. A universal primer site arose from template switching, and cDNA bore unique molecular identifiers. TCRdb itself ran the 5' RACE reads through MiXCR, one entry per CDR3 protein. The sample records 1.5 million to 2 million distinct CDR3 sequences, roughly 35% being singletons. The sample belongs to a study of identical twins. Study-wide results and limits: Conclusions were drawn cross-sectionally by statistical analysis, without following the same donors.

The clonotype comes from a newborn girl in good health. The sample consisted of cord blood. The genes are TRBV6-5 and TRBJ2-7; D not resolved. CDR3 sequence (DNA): TGTGCCAGCAGACTCTACGAGCAGTACTTC. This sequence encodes CASRLYEQYF.